The 3 T cell receptor beta chains in this list originate from one sample, sequenced in a study of shared clonotypes between healthy human individuals. Sequenced by immunoSEQ multiplex PCR; TCRdb stores in-frame clones only, minus some. Of 1,400,000 or so clones listed, approximately 98.5% are singletons. The sequencing input was naive CD4+ T cells sorted from blood. Subset indicated: CD45RA+ positively selected. These receptors were obtained from a man aged 30-40 years in good health.

The CDR3 here is CASSYSVTSSGDTQYF. CDR3 nucleotide sequence: TGTGCCAGCAGCTACTCCGTGACTAGCTCGGGGGATACGCAGTATTTT. The J gene is TRBJ2-3, the V gene TRBV7-2; 7 bases agree with TRBD2. Looked up from germline, CDR1 is SGHTA and CDR2 is FQGNSA. With 4 bases clipped from V and 6 bases from J, the junction kept 13 bases outside the gene matches. The CDR3 extends over 16 amino acids.

The chain's CDR3 is CASSYEQGTRNEQFF. The DNA of the CDR3 is TGTGCCAGCAGTTACGAACAGGGAACTCGGAATGAGCAGTTCTTC. The chain employs TRBV6-5 and TRBJ2-1, with D perhaps matching TRBD1 (6 bases). V lost 2 bases and J 7 bases, leaving 15 bases between the germline ends. CDR3 length: 15 residues. Germline V CDR1 and CDR2: MNHEY, SVGAGI.

This chain uses TRBV2 with TRBJ2-7; TRBD2 matches 9 bases. Germline-derived CDR1 and CDR2 are SNHLY and FYNNEI. J was trimmed by 3 bases and V by 0 bases; bases with no gene match: 6. The CDR3 has 16 amino acids. In DNA, the CDR3 is TGTGCCAGCAGTGAAGCTCGCGCTAGCGGGATCTACGAGCAGTACTTC. Protein product: CASSEARASGIYEQYF.